This T cell receptor (beta chain) was identified in a study of blood T cell repertoires in COVID-19. This CDR3 spans 15 amino acids. CDR1 and CDR2 from the germline V gene are LNHDA and SQIVND (reference sequence). J gave up 0 bases and V 4 bases, and 5 bases lay outside the gene matches. The repertoire was sequenced with immunoSEQ multiplex PCR; TCRdb's copy has only in-frame clones and lacks some. The sample shows 110,000 or so clones, over 75% of them seen only once. The sample comprised peripheral blood. The TCR comes from a man between 65 and 80 years old with active or convalescent COVID-19. This chain connects TRBV19 to TRBJ2-7; the match to TRBD2 covers 8 bases. The chain's CDR3 is CASSTLAVPSYEQYF. CDR3 nucleotides: TGTGCCAGTAGTACACTAGCGGTGCCCTCCTACGAGCAGTACTTC.